This T cell receptor beta chain is drawn from a study of blood T cell repertoires in COVID-19. At the level of the study: PBMCs, B-cell-depleted T cells, or T cells were the source of the cDNA or gDNA that made up the material.

Measured with immunoSEQ multiplex PCR; TCRdb has only the in-frame clones, and not every one. The data show some 150,000 clones, roughly 86% seen once. V gave up 8 bases and J gave up 8 bases, with 13 bases separating them. Germline lookup yields CDR1 MNHNY and CDR2 SVGAGI (reference sequence). The CDR3 consists of 13 residues. This chain uses TRBV6-6 with TRBJ1-6; TRBD1 might be the D (6 bases). The sample was peripheral blood. The sequence was obtained from an older woman who had recovered from COVID-19. Written as DNA, the CDR3 is TGTGCCAGCTTCCGGGACACTGATTCACCCCTCCACTTT. This translates into CASFRDTDSPLHF.